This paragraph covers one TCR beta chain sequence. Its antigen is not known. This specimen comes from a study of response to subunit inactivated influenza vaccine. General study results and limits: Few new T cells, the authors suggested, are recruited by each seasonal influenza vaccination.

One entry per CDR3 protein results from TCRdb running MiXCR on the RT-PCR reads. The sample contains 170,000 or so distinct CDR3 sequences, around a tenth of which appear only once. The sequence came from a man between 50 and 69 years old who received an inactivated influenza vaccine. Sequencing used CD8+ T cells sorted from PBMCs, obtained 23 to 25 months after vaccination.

CDR3 residues: CASSPVGWIYGYTF. The CDR3 region has the DNA TGTGCCAGCAGCCCCGTTGGGTGGATCTATGGCTACACCTTC. The chain employs TRBV14 and TRBJ1-2; D is undetermined. This CDR3 has 14 residues. Germline CDR1 SGHDN, CDR2 FVKESK. Trimming shortened V by 4 bases and J by 4 bases, and 13 bases separated the two germline ends.